Listed below are T cell receptor beta chains from one sample, sequenced in a study of cytomegalovirus exposure and HLA in healthy donors. Sequencing was performed with immunoSEQ multiplex PCR; in TCRdb, only in-frame clones are kept and a portion is missing. Here the sample spans 75,000 to 95,000 clones, over 55% being singletons. The sequenced material came from PBMCs. The receptor set was obtained from a woman aged 45-65 years in good health and CMV-seropositive. Both conserved end residues are part of each CDR3. The D gene is left open where the match is weak. For some rows the clone size is stated as once, few or many, or as a class when expanded; others skip it.

J gene | D gene | clone size | V gene | CDR3 DNA | CDR3 protein
TRBJ2-7 | NA | NA | TRBV28 | TGTGCCAGCAGTTTTCGACAGGACGAGCAGTACTTC | CASSFRQDEQYF
TRBJ1-1 | NA | NA | TRBV6-5 | TGTGCCAGCAGGGAAAATACAGGGATGAATGAAGCTTTCTTT | CASRENTGMNEAFF
TRBJ1-6 | TRBD1 | NA | TRBV7-9 | TGTGCCAGCAGCATTATAGGACAGGCGAATTCACCCCTCCACTTT | CASSIIGQANSPLHF
TRBJ1-5 | TRBD1 | NA | TRBV28 | TGTGCCAACAGTTACGACAGGGAAGCTAATCAGCCCCAGCATTTT | CANSYDREANQPQHF
TRBJ2-1 | TRBD2 | NA | TRBV27 | TGTGCCAGCAGTTTGAGCAGGGAGGGGTACAATGAGCAGTTCTTC | CASSLSREGYNEQFF
TRBJ1-3 | NA | few | TRBV5-8 | TGTGCCAGCACCGTCGATCTAGGAAACACCATATATTTT | CASTVDLGNTIYF
TRBJ2-3 | TRBD2 | NA | TRBV2 | TGTGCCAGCAGCTACCTAGTAGGGGAGGGAGATACGCAGTATTTT | CASSYLVGEGDTQYF
TRBJ1-1 | NA | NA | TRBV7-2 | TGTGCCAGCAGTTTCTCTCAGGGAGGCACTGAAGCTTTCTTT | CASSFSQGGTEAFF
TRBJ2-2 | NA | NA | TRBV5-4 | TGTGCCAGCAGCCACGGGGGACTGATAACCACCGGGGAGCTGTTTTTT | CASSHGGLITTGELFF
TRBJ1-1 | NA | NA | TRBV7-9 | TGTTCCAGCAGCTGGACAGAACGAACTGAAGCTTTCTTT | CSSSWTERTEAFF
TRBJ1-1 | NA | NA | TRBV5-1 | TGCGCCAGCAGCTTGTTGACTAACACTGAAGCTTTCTTT | CASSLLTNTEAFF
TRBJ2-3 | TRBD1 | NA | TRBV9 | TGTGCCAGCAGCGTGACAGGGGACCCTAGCACAGATACGCAGTATTTT | CASSVTGDPSTDTQYF
TRBJ2-3 | TRBD1 | NA | TRBV4-2 | TGTGCCAGCAGCCAGCCGGGACAGGGTGTCGGGGGCACAGATACGCAGTATTTT | CASSQPGQGVGGTDTQYF
TRBJ1-4 | NA | few | TRBV6-1 | TGTGCCGTCTATCGCCCTTCCAACGAAAAACTGTTTTTT | CAVYRPSNEKLFF
TRBJ1-4 | NA | NA | TRBV5-1 | TGCGCCAGCAGATATGCAACTAATGAAAAACTGTTTTTT | CASRYATNEKLFF
TRBJ2-7 | NA | few | TRBV29-1 | TGCAGCGTTGGCCAGAATTCCTACGAGCAGTACTTC | CSVGQNSYEQYF
TRBJ2-7 | NA | few | TRBV7-8 | TGTGCCAGCAGCTTACCGGAGCCCCACGAGCAGTACTTC | CASSLPEPHEQYF
TRBJ2-7 | TRBD1 | NA | TRBV30 | TGTGCCTCGGGACAGTACGAGCAGTACTTC | CASGQYEQYF
TRBJ2-3 | NA | NA | TRBV9 | TGTGCCAGCAGCCCCCACCCACAGGGAGTGAGCACAGATACGCAGTATTTT | CASSPHPQGVSTDTQYF
TRBJ1-2 | NA | NA | TRBV7-8 | TGTGCCAGCAGCCCGAGGGCGCGGGAGGGTTTTGTGGACTATGGCTACACCTTC | CASSPRAREGFVDYGYTF
TRBJ1-4 | TRBD1 | NA | TRBV4-2 | TGTGCCAGCAGCCAAGACGGGACAGGGGGAGAAAAACTGTTTTTT | CASSQDGTGGEKLFF
TRBJ1-4 | NA | NA | TRBV9 | TGTGCCAGCAGCGAGACGGGAGGCGTCAATGAAAAACTGTTTTTT | CASSETGGVNEKLFF
TRBJ2-3 | TRBD2 | NA | TRBV28 | TGTGCCAGCAGTTTAGGGCTAGCGGTCACAGATACGCAGTATTTT | CASSLGLAVTDTQYF
TRBJ1-4 | NA | NA | TRBV29-1 | TGCAGCGTTGATGTGGGAGGACTCTTGGGGGAAAAACTGTTTTTT | CSVDVGGLLGEKLFF
TRBJ2-7 | TRBD1 | NA | TRBV6-5 | TGTGCCAGCAGTAGACTACCCGGGACAGGGGAAGGTCCGTACTTC | CASSRLPGTGEGPYF
TRBJ2-7 | TRBD1 | NA | TRBV5-4 | TGTGCCAGCAGCTGGGGACAGGGAGAAACCTACGAGCAGTACTTC | CASSWGQGETYEQYF
TRBJ1-1 | NA | NA | TRBV7-8 | TGTGCCAGCAGCTTAGTTGGGGCCCCTGAAGCTTTCTTT | CASSLVGAPEAFF
TRBJ2-2 | NA | NA | TRBV5-8 | TGTGCCAGCAGCTTGCTTCGGACTACGAACACCGGGGAGCTGTTTTTT | CASSLLRTTNTGELFF
TRBJ2-3 | TRBD2 | few | TRBV19 | TGTGCCAGTAGTCCCAGACTAGCGGGGGCCCTAAGCACAGATACGCAGTATTTT | CASSPRLAGALSTDTQYF
TRBJ2-3 | TRBD1 | NA | TRBV29-1 | TGCAGCGTTGAATCTGGACAGGGGGCAATAGATACGCAGTATTTT | CSVESGQGAIDTQYF
TRBJ2-3 | TRBD2 | NA | TRBV11-2 | TGTGCCAGCAGCTCATGGACGGGGGGTGAGGATACGCAGTATTTT | CASSSWTGGEDTQYF
TRBJ1-2 | TRBD1 | NA | TRBV7-3 | TGTGCCAGCAGCGCGGGACAGGGACCACGTGGCTACACCTTC | CASSAGQGPRGYTF
TRBJ1-5 | TRBD1 | NA | TRBV30 | TGTGCCTGGAGTGGGACAGGGGATCAGCCCCAGCATTTT | CAWSGTGDQPQHF
TRBJ1-6 | NA | few | TRBV6-5 | TGTGCCAGCAGGGAGTTACTGGGGGGTTCACCCCTCCACTTT | CASRELLGGSPLHF
TRBJ1-2 | TRBD1 | NA | TRBV4-3 | TGCGCCAGCAGCCAAGCGGGACAGACATATGGCTACACCTTC | CASSQAGQTYGYTF
TRBJ1-2 | TRBD1 | NA | TRBV4-3 | TGCGCCAGCAGCCAGACCCAACCTGACAGGGGATATGGCTACACCTTC | CASSQTQPDRGYGYTF
TRBJ2-1 | TRBD1 | NA | TRBV27 | TGTGCCAGCAGTTTCGCCGGGACAGGGTACAATGAGCAGTTCTTC | CASSFAGTGYNEQFF
TRBJ1-5 | NA | NA | TRBV19 | TGTGCCAGTAGTATTTCCAGGGCTTATAGCAATCAGCCCCAGCATTTT | CASSISRAYSNQPQHF
TRBJ2-1 | TRBD1 | NA | TRBV19 | TGTGCCAGTAGTAGTAGGACAGGGAACGACAATGAGCAGTTCTTC | CASSSRTGNDNEQFF
TRBJ1-1 | NA | NA | TRBV5-6 | TGTGCCAGCAGCCCCGCGGTGGGTTGGACTGAAGCTTTCTTT | CASSPAVGWTEAFF
TRBJ2-2 | TRBD1 | once | TRBV7-2 | TGTGCCAGCAGCTTAGTTTTCCGGACAGGGGTTACCGGGGAGCTGTTTTTT | CASSLVFRTGVTGELFF
TRBJ2-1 | TRBD2 | few | TRBV2 | TGTGCCAGCAGTCCACAACTTTTAGCGGGGGCCGGGGTTGAGCAGTTCTTC | CASSPQLLAGAGVEQFF
TRBJ1-1 | TRBD1 | NA | TRBV28 | TGTGCCAGCAGGTGGGGACAGAAAGCTTTCTTT | CASRWGQKAFF
TRBJ2-1 | NA | few | TRBV7-2 | TGTGCCAGCAGCTTACTAGTAGGAAATGAGCAGTTCTTC | CASSLLVGNEQFF
TRBJ2-3 | NA | NA | TRBV11-3 | TGTGCCAGCTCACAGATGGGCGGGCCAGATACGCAGTATTTT | CASSQMGGPDTQYF
TRBJ2-1 | TRBD1 | NA | TRBV11-2 | TGTGCCAGCAGCTTCAGGGGGCATGAGCAGTTCTTC | CASSFRGHEQFF